This TCR beta chain derives from a study of OX40 agonist ivuxolimab in advanced cancers. Germline trimming cut 0 bases from V and 2 bases from J; bases unmatched to any gene: 8. The germline CDR1 and CDR2 sequences are SGDLS and YYNGEE. This CDR3 has 17 amino acids. Using immunoSEQ multiplex PCR, the repertoire was profiled, and TCRdb retains in-frame clones only, with some absent. The profile shows about 77,000 clones, 70% to 90% of them singletons. The chain couples TRBV9 to TRBJ2-3; 8 bases align to TRBD2. Here the sequenced sample was CD4+ or CD8+ T cells sorted from blood, taken in a trial of the OX40 agonist ivuxolimab. The receptor was derived from an adult with an advanced solid tumor such as melanoma, head and neck, liver or kidney cancer. CDR3 sequence: CASSVALRAGDTDTQYF. The CDR3 coding sequence is TGTGCCAGCAGCGTAGCTCTCCGAGCGGGAGACACAGATACGCAGTATTTT.